The 15 T cell receptor beta chains below were found in one sample sequenced in a study of T cell repertoires in cytomegalovirus infection. Each CDR3 protein gets one entry after TCRdb re-called the reads with MiXCR. This table holds roughly 920,000 distinct CDR3 sequences, 30% to 40% found once. No antigen has been assigned to these receptors. Material: cultured CD8+ T cells from PBMCs, obtained from culture after CMV antigen stimulation. The origin of the receptors is a human donor in good health (CMV status not recorded). Some clones in this sample may be carry-over from other donors' samples.

This clonotype was counted a few times. The chain carries TRBV15 and TRBJ2-3; 7 nucleotides line up with TRBD2. The germline V gene encodes CDR1 LNHNV and CDR2 YYDKDF (reference sequence). This CDR3 has 17 amino acids. The trim removed 1 base at V and 0 bases at J, leaving 7 bases unmatched. CDR3 DNA: TGTGCCACCAGCAGAGCCTGGCCAGCGGGGAGCACAGATACGCAGTATTTT. Protein sequence: CATSRAWPAGSTDTQYF.

There are a few counts of this clonotype. This chain links TRBV15 with TRBJ2-1; TRBD2 matches at 8 bases. Trimming removed 0 bases from V and 6 bases from J; junction bases left unmatched: 7. The CDR3 sequence is 16 residues long. The germline CDR1 and CDR2 sequences are LNHNV and YYDKDF (reference sequence). Written as DNA, the CDR3 is TGTGCCACCAGCAGAGATCGCGGGGGGCCGGGCAATGAGCAGTTCTTC. As protein: CATSRDRGGPGNEQFF.

The chain uses TRBV7-4 and TRBJ2-5, with TRBD2 matching over 8 bases. V shed 5 bases and J 5 bases; nucleotides not matched to a gene: 16. This CDR3 is 17 amino acids long. Germline CDR1 is SGHVT and CDR2 is SQSDAQ. This CDR3 reads CASSKHGTRGDGETQYF. The CDR3 DNA follows: TGTGCCAGCAGCAAACACGGGACTAGAGGGGATGGGGAGACCCAGTACTTC. Based on the CDR3 plus reference TRBV7-4 and TRBJ2-5, the full variable domain is GAGVSQSPRYKVAKRGRDVALRCDSISGHVTLYWYRQTLGQGSEVLTYSQSDAQRDKSGRPSGRFSAERPERSVSTLKIQRTEQGDSAVYLCASSKHGTRGDGETQYFGPGTRLLVL.

This clonotype occurred a few times. The CDR3 loop reads CASSQATGTGYEQYF. CDR3 bases: TGCGCCAGCAGCCAAGCAACCGGGACAGGGTACGAGCAGTACTTC. V is TRBV4-3 and J is TRBJ2-7; TRBD1 aligns across 9 bases. The CDR3 runs to 15 residues. V lost 1 base and J lost 4; bases outside the gene matches: 5. Looked up from germline, CDR1 is LGHNA and CDR2 is YSLEER.

The chain has TRBV12-3 or TRBV12-4 and TRBJ2-3; 11 nucleotides agree with TRBD2. The CDR3 spans 14 residues. The V segment lost 7 bases and the J segment 3 bases; nucleotides outside the gene matches: 3. CDR3 sequence reads: CASNSGGDTDTQYF. CDR3 nucleotides: TGTGCCAGCAATAGCGGGGGGGATACAGATACGCAGTATTTT.

This clonotype turned up a few times. The chain has TRBV5-1 and TRBJ2-7; a possible D gene is TRBD2 (5 bases). Trimming took off 4 bases at V and 2 bases at J, with 13 bases between the two ends. The CDR3 runs to 14 residues. Germline values: CDR1 SGHRS, CDR2 YFSETQ. CDR3 region: CASSEKLVPYEQYF. The DNA for the CDR3 is TGCGCCAGCAGCGAGAAACTAGTCCCCTACGAGCAGTACTTC.

This chain joins TRBV7-4 and TRBJ1-2; tentatively, D is TRBD1 (6 bases). There are 16 residues in the CDR3. CDR1 and CDR2 (germline): SGHVT, SQSDAQ. Trimming took off 5 bases at V and 6 bases at J, with 22 bases between the two ends. The CDR3 DNA reads TGTGCCAGCAGCCGCCCCCAGGGGCCCATCCCCGATGGCTACACCTTC. As protein: CASSRPQGPIPDGYTF.

V gene TRBV19 combines with J gene TRBJ1-1, with no clear D. This CDR3 has 15 residues. The ends were cut back, 1 base at V and 7 bases at J, with 16 bases in the middle. CDR1 is LNHDA and CDR2 is SQIVND in the germline V gene (reference sequence). The CDR3 reads CASSIGVSLIFEAFF. Here the CDR3 DNA reads TGTGCCAGTAGTATAGGGGTCAGCCTGATCTTTGAAGCTTTCTTT.

This clonotype was observed a handful of times. The rearrangement uses TRBV6-1 and TRBJ1-4; 9 nucleotides match TRBD1. Trimming cost V 4 bases and J 16 bases; bases outside gene matches: 13. The CDR3 loop spans 14 amino acids. Germline V gene lookup returns CDR1 MNHNS and CDR2 SASEGT. In nucleotides, the CDR3 is TGTGCCAGCAGTGCGGGGACAGGGTCCCCTGTTCGGTTTTTT. Translation gives CASSAGTGSPVRFF.

This clonotype was detected many times. The chain carries TRBV7-9 and TRBJ1-1; no clear D. In germline, CDR1 is SEHNR, CDR2 FQNEAQ (reference sequence). This CDR3 contains 19 residues. The V gene lost 7 bases and the J gene lost 1 base, with 28 bases spanning the gap. The CDR3 loop is CASTQATQRLSLRNTEAFF. CDR3 bases: TGTGCCAGCACCCAGGCTACCCAAAGGCTTTCGCTTCGGAACACTGAAGCTTTCTTT.

A remark on this clonotype: A single base separates this from a much larger clone, so it may be a read error. The V and J genes are TRBV7-6 and TRBJ1-3; D gene ambiguous. Germline V gene sequence: CDR1 SGHVS, CDR2 FNYEAQ. The CDR3 sequence is 15 residues long. The CDR3 region is CANSLAPEFGNTIYF. DNA for the CDR3: TGTGCTAACAGCTTAGCGCCAGAATTTGGAAACACCATATATTTT.

The chain couples TRBV19 to TRBJ2-1, with 9 bases matching TRBD1. The length of the CDR3 is 14 residues. CDR1 and CDR2 (germline): LNHDA, SQIVND (reference sequence). V lost 10 bases, J lost 6 bases, and 10 bases stayed unmatched. The DNA of the CDR3 is TGTGCCACCCAGGGACAGGGCTCTTTCAATGAGCAGTTCTTC. Translating it yields CATQGQGSFNEQFF. The entire variable domain, with the rest obtained from reference TRBV19 and TRBJ2-1, is as follows: DGGITQSPKYLFRKEGQNVTLSCEQNLNHDAMYWYRQDPGQGLRLIYYSQIVNDFQKGDIAEGYSVSREKKESFPLTVTSAQKNPTAFYLCATQGQGSFNEQFFGPGTRLTVL.

The V call is TRBV12-3 or TRBV12-4, the J call TRBJ2-3; no reliable D call. V was shortened by 8 bases and J by 4 bases, with 13 bases between the two germline ends. This CDR3 spans 13 amino acids. This chain's CDR3 is CASLLVSADTQYF. The CDR3 nucleotides are TGTGCCAGCCTTTTGGTCAGTGCAGATACGCAGTATTTT.

This clonotype was detected a few times. The V call is TRBV6-8, the J call TRBJ1-1, with a tentative D call TRBD1 (5 bases). The CDR3 has 16 residues. Per germline, CDR1 MNHGY and CDR2 SAAAGT. V was clipped by 0 bases and J by 0 bases, with 11 bases between them. DNA for the CDR3: TGTGCCAGCAGTTACTCGGGGCAGGTCGTGAACACTGAAGCTTTCTTT. Translated: CASSYSGQVVNTEAFF.

This clonotype occurred a few times. This rearrangement joins TRBV2 to TRBJ2-1; no clear D. V was trimmed by 10 bases and J by 9 bases, leaving 19 bases between them. CDR1 is SNHLY, CDR2 FYNNEI, per germline. The CDR3 covers 13 residues. CDR3 loop: CATADQKTFEQFF. DNA of the CDR3: TGTGCCACCGCGGACCAGAAGACCTTTGAGCAGTTCTTC.